This passage covers 8 T cell receptor beta chains from one sample sequenced in a study of cytotoxic CD8 clonotypes in ibrutinib-treated CLL. Method: immunoSEQ multiplex PCR; TCRdb's copy keeps in-frame clones and lacks some. The sample comprises about 150,000 clones, more than 75% of which are singletons, and 4.5% to 6.5% rests with the top ten. The specimen comprised PBMCs, sampled after 24 months of ibrutinib treatment. The receptors come from a human donor with chronic lymphocytic leukemia.

This clone was recorded a few times. The chain uses TRBV27 and TRBJ2-5; perhaps D is TRBD1 or TRBD2 (7 bases each). Germline loops: CDR1 MNHEY, CDR2 SMNVEV (reference sequence). This CDR3 contains 13 residues. Trimming cost V 7 bases and J 5 bases, with 14 bases left between them. CDR3 residues: CASTRGEGETQYF. The CDR3 coding sequence is TGTGCCAGCACCAGGGGGGAGGGGGAGACCCAGTACTTC.

The chain has TRBV27 and TRBJ1-6, with a tentative D call TRBD1 (5 bases). The CDR3 runs to 18 residues. Between the trimmed V and J ends, which lost 5 bases and 1 base, there was a span of 18 bases. The germline V gene encodes CDR1 MNHEY and CDR2 SMNVEV (reference sequence). This CDR3 reads CASSPQGTVGSYNSPLHF. CDR3 in DNA: TGTGCCAGCAGTCCCCAGGGAACGGTGGGTTCCTATAATTCACCCCTCCACTTT.

V and J are TRBV7-6 and TRBJ2-3; maybe TRBD2 (6 bases). In germline, CDR1 is SGHVS, CDR2 FNYEAQ. This CDR3 spans 16 amino acids. Trimming cost V 5 bases and J 1 base, with 16 bases left between them. The CDR3 region has the DNA TGTGCCAGCAGCCCCAACCCTAGCGCCGGCACAGATACGCAGTATTTT. Protein product: CASSPNPSAGTDTQYF.

This clone was counted only a few times. This rearrangement joins TRBV19 to TRBJ1-2; a weak D match, TRBD1 (5 bases). The germline V and J ends were trimmed by 7 bases and 2 bases, with 11 bases remaining between them. The CDR3 is made up of 13 amino acids. In germline, CDR1 is LNHDA, CDR2 SQIVND (reference sequence). The CDR3 loop reads CASTLAGNYGYTF. The CDR3 DNA is TGTGCCAGTACCCTGGCAGGGAACTATGGCTACACCTTC.

The chain uses TRBV7-9 and TRBJ2-5; no clear D. V shed 3 bases and J shed 9 bases, with 11 bases lying between them. Germline V gene data show CDR1 as SEHNR and CDR2 as FQNEAQ (reference sequence). CDR3 length: 12 residues. The CDR3, as DNA: TGTGCCAGCAGCTTTATAGGCGAGGCCCAGTACTTC. This sequence encodes CASSFIGEAQYF.

The J gene is TRBJ1-2, the V gene TRBV5-1, with TRBD1 matching 7 bases. The J segment lost 8 bases and the V segment lost 1 base, leaving 14 bases of the junction unmatched. Germline V gene lookup returns CDR1 SGHRS and CDR2 YFSETQ. The CDR3 extends over 16 amino acids. The CDR3 spells CASSLMLSRGSEGYTF. In DNA, the CDR3 is TGCGCCAGCAGCTTGATGTTGAGCAGGGGGTCCGAGGGCTACACCTTC. Variable domain in full (rest from reference TRBV5-1 and TRBJ1-2): KAGVTQTPRYLIKTRGQQVTLSCSPISGHRSVSWYQQTPGQGLQFLFEYFSETQRNKGNFPGRFSGRQFSNSRSEMNVSTLELGDSALYLCASSLMLSRGSEGYTFGSGTRLTVV.

The chain has TRBV5-1 and TRBJ2-3; no clear D. CDR1 is SGHRS, CDR2 YFSETQ, per germline. Trimming took off 0 bases at V and 0 bases at J, with 11 bases between the two ends. The CDR3 length is 16 residues. The CDR3 here is CASSLVAEPSTDTQYF. In nucleotides, the CDR3 is TGCGCCAGCAGCTTGGTTGCAGAGCCCAGCACAGATACGCAGTATTTT.

In this sample, this clone turned up a few times. This chain uses TRBV14 with TRBJ2-2, with D uncertain. CDR1 and CDR2 (germline): SGHDN, FVKESK. This CDR3 contains 14 residues. V lost 4 bases and J 4 bases, leaving 10 bases between the germline ends. CDR3 region: CASSLSPGTGELFF. The CDR3 DNA reads as TGTGCCAGCAGCCTCTCCCCAGGCACCGGGGAGCTGTTTTTT.